A single sample gave rise to the 27 T cell receptor beta chains below, sequenced in a study of identical twins. TCRdb reprocessed the 5' RACE reads via MiXCR and lists one record per CDR3 protein. The data show about 790,000 distinct CDR3 sequences, with about 20% seen just once and 10% to 15% held by the top ten. These records were also assigned to another study, of T cells expressing NK-cell markers.

The sample comprised PBMCs. These receptors were taken from a woman aged 18-35 years in good health.

V and J are TRBV12-3 or TRBV12-4 and TRBJ1-3; 11 positions agree with TRBD1. The CDR3 has 15 amino acids. V shed 6 bases, J shed 7 bases, and the junction held 8 bases outside the gene matches. CDR3 DNA sequence: TGTGCCAGCAGCCCGGGGACAGGGGGATCTAACACCATATATTTT. Its protein product is CASSPGTGGSNTIYF.

This clonotype has just one count. The chain combines TRBV12-3 or TRBV12-4 with TRBJ2-5, with 7 nucleotides matching TRBD1. V was clipped by 1 base and J by 2 bases; unmatched bases: 7. The CDR3 extends over 16 amino acids. CDR3 DNA sequence: TGTGCCAGCAGTTTAGGGAGTGGGACAGTTCAAGAGACCCAGTACTTC. Translating gives CASSLGSGTVQETQYF.

The V gene is TRBV7-2, the J gene TRBJ2-4; 12 bases align to TRBD1. Trimming removed 5 bases from V and 0 bases from J; junction bases left unmatched: 5. CDR3 length: 17 residues. Germline loops: CDR1 SGHTA, CDR2 FQGNSA. Here the CDR3 DNA reads TGTGCCAGCAGCCTGGGACAGGGGGCCGGAGCCAAAAACATTCAGTACTTC. Translation gives CASSLGQGAGAKNIQYF.

The chain employs TRBV11-2 and TRBJ2-3; D is perhaps TRBD1 or TRBD2 (5 bases each). The CDR3 extends over 17 amino acids. V was cut by 1 base and J by 2 bases, with 16 bases left in between. Germline CDR1 is SGHAT and CDR2 is FQNNGV. For the CDR3, the DNA is TGTGCCAGCAGCTTAGTCCTCCACTTGGGGGACACAGATACGCAGTATTTT. Protein sequence: CASSLVLHLGDTDTQYF.

The rearrangement joins TRBV12-3 or TRBV12-4 to TRBJ2-4; D is undetermined. V was cut by 3 bases and J by 1 base, with 13 bases left in between. The CDR3 extends over 16 amino acids. In nucleotides, the CDR3 is TGTGCCAGCAGTTTTCTGGTCTCTTCGGCCAAAAACATTCAGTACTTC. Amino acid sequence: CASSFLVSSAKNIQYF.

The chain links TRBV6-2 or TRBV6-3 to TRBJ2-1; 11 nucleotides match TRBD2. The germline CDR1 and CDR2 sequences are MNHEY and SVGEGT. V lost 7 bases to trimming and J lost 7 bases; unmatched junction nucleotides: 9. The CDR3 runs to 15 residues. The CDR3 region is CASTPLAGGRNEQFF. The DNA for the CDR3 is TGTGCCAGCACCCCCTTAGCGGGAGGGCGAAATGAGCAGTTCTTC.

This clonotype was counted only a few times. The chain carries TRBV5-6 and TRBJ2-7, with D perhaps TRBD1 (6 bases). Germline CDR1 reads SGHDT; CDR2 reads YYEEEE. With 1 base removed from V and 3 bases from J, the gap between germline ends came to 8 bases. The CDR3 is 13 amino acids. As DNA, the CDR3 is TGTGCCAGCAGCTTGACAGGGCACTACGAGCAGTACTTC. Translation gives CASSLTGHYEQYF. Variable domain in full (rest from reference TRBV5-6 and TRBJ2-7): DAGVTQSPTHLIKTRGQQVTLRCSPKSGHDTVSWYQQALGQGPQFIFQYYEEEERQRGNFPDRFSGHQFPNYSSELNVNALLLGDSALYLCASSLTGHYEQYFGPGTRLTVT.

This clonotype was detected a few times. V usage is TRBV5-6 and J usage is TRBJ1-4; 10 nucleotides match TRBD1. Trimming cost V 0 bases and J 6 bases; bases outside gene matches: 11. The CDR3 loop spans 18 amino acids. CDR1 is SGHDT and CDR2 is YYEEEE in the germline V gene. For the CDR3, the DNA is TGTGCCAGCAGCTTGGTATACGTATGGGACAGGGGCGATGAAAAACTGTTTTTT. It encodes CASSLVYVWDRGDEKLFF.

The chain carries TRBV20-1 and TRBJ2-7, with D maybe TRBD1 (5 bases). Germline V lookup: CDR1 DFQATT, CDR2 SNEGSKA (reference sequence). The CDR3 consists of 11 residues. The V gene lost 7 bases and the J gene lost 3 bases, with 10 bases spanning the gap. The CDR3 DNA is TGCAGTGGCAGGGTTGACTACGAGCAGTACTTC. Its translation is CSGRVDYEQYF.

This clonotype was picked up a small number of times. The gene calls are TRBV4-3 and TRBJ2-1; 8 bases fit TRBD2. V shed 4 bases, J shed 4 bases, and the junction held 9 bases outside the gene matches. CDR3 length: 16 amino acids. Germline V CDR1 and CDR2: LGHNA, YSLEER. CDR3 nucleotide sequence: TGCGCCAGCAGCCGCACTGCGACGGGAGGGTACAATGAGCAGTTCTTC. Translating it yields CASSRTATGGYNEQFF.

This clonotype showed up just a few times. V gene TRBV20-1 combines with J gene TRBJ2-1; 9 bases line up with TRBD2. The trim removed 7 bases at V and 7 bases at J, leaving 5 bases unmatched. Germline values: CDR1 DFQATT, CDR2 SNEGSKA (reference sequence). This CDR3 spans 12 amino acids. In nucleotides, the CDR3 is TGCAGTGGGGGACTAGCATGGAATGAGCAGTTCTTC. It codes for CSGGLAWNEQFF.

This clonotype was seen ten or more times. This chain links TRBV20-1 with TRBJ2-1, with D perhaps assigned TRBD1 or TRBD2 (5 bases each). V dropped 3 bases and J dropped 2 bases, with 8 bases sitting between them. CDR3 size: 13 residues. Germline loops: CDR1 DFQATT, CDR2 SNEGSKA (reference sequence). The chain's CDR3 is CSARGPTYNEQFF. CDR3 DNA sequence: TGCAGTGCTAGGGGACCTACCTACAATGAGCAGTTCTTC.

This clonotype was seen a few times. The rearrangement links TRBV6-5 to TRBJ2-1; D is possibly TRBD1 or TRBD2 (5 bases each). There are 15 residues in the CDR3. V was trimmed by 5 bases and J by 9 bases, leaving 20 bases between them. In germline, CDR1 is MNHEY, CDR2 SVGAGI. The DNA of the CDR3 is TGTGCCAGCAGTCACCGGGACCCGGGGTCTGGTGAGCAGTTCTTC. This sequence encodes CASSHRDPGSGEQFF.

Only a few counts were recorded for this clonotype. This CDR3 reads CSARVGLAGVVEQFF. The DNA of the CDR3 is TGCAGTGCTAGAGTGGGGCTAGCGGGAGTTGTTGAGCAGTTCTTC. This chain joins TRBV20-1 and TRBJ2-1, with TRBD2 matching over 10 bases. V shed 1 base and J 9 bases; nucleotides not matched to a gene: 9. From germline, CDR1 is DFQATT and CDR2 SNEGSKA (reference sequence). The CDR3 is 15 amino acids.

This clonotype was detected a few times. The rearrangement joins TRBV3-1 to TRBJ2-1; 8 bases line up with TRBD2. The CDR3 consists of 14 residues. Looked up from germline, CDR1 is LGHDT and CDR2 is YNNKEL (reference sequence). Unmatched junction bases numbered 8, after V lost 6 bases and J lost 7 bases. CDR3: CASRSQREYNEQFF. The DNA for the CDR3 is TGTGCCAGCAGGTCCCAGCGGGAGTATAATGAGCAGTTCTTC.

The rearrangement links TRBV20-1 to TRBJ1-1, with TRBD1 matching 8 bases. Trimming at V came to 2 bases and at J to 2 bases, leaving 10 bases not matched to a gene. The CDR3 extends over 16 amino acids. Germline lookup yields CDR1 DFQATT and CDR2 SNEGSKA (reference sequence). CDR3 sequence reads: CSARTAGGLINTEAFF. The CDR3 bases are TGCAGTGCTAGAACCGCAGGGGGCCTTATAAACACTGAAGCTTTCTTT.

A few counts support this clonotype. The V gene is TRBV5-1, the J gene TRBJ2-7, with D perhaps matching TRBD2 (6 bases). V lost 0 bases to trimming and J lost 9 bases, with 19 bases between them. The CDR3 sequence is 15 residues long. Germline values: CDR1 SGHRS, CDR2 YFSETQ. CDR3 loop: CASSLGGLPSSVQYF. CDR3 coding DNA: TGCGCCAGCAGCTTGGGTGGACTACCCTCGTCCGTGCAGTACTTC. Full variable domain (remainder filled in from reference TRBV5-1 and TRBJ2-7): KAGVTQTPRYLIKTRGQQVTLSCSPISGHRSVSWYQQTPGQGLQFLFEYFSETQRNKGNFPGRFSGRQFSNSRSEMNVSTLELGDSALYLCASSLGGLPSSVQYFGPGTRLTVT.

There are a few counts of this clonotype. This chain uses TRBV5-1 with TRBJ2-3, with 10 positions matching TRBD1. The CDR3 consists of 17 residues. The germline CDR1 and CDR2 sequences are SGHRS and YFSETQ. V shed 3 bases and J 0 bases; nucleotides not matched to a gene: 7. DNA for the CDR3: TGCGCCAGCAGCTGGGACAGGGGTACGGTTAGCACAGATACGCAGTATTTT. Amino acid sequence: CASSWDRGTVSTDTQYF.

The V and J genes are TRBV7-2 and TRBJ1-1; 7 bases match TRBD1. Germline V gene data show CDR1 as SGHTA and CDR2 as FQGNSA. The CDR3 totals 15 residues. The junction had 12 bases not matched to a gene; V was cut back by 6 bases and J by 5 bases. CDR3 nucleotides: TGTGCCAGCAGGACCCGAGAGACAGGGCAGACTGAAGCTTTCTTT. Amino acids: CASRTRETGQTEAFF.

The chain employs TRBV25-1 and TRBJ2-3; D possibly corresponds to TRBD2 (5 bases). The length of the CDR3 is 14 residues. Between the trimmed V and J ends, which lost 5 bases and 2 bases, there was a span of 11 bases. CDR1 is MGHDK and CDR2 is SYGVNS in the germline V gene. CDR3 coding DNA: TGTGCCAGCAGTTTGCGCGGGCTCACAGATACGCAGTATTTT. Protein sequence: CASSLRGLTDTQYF. The whole variable domain, filled in from reference TRBV25-1 and TRBJ2-3, reads EADIYQTPRYLVIGTGKKITLECSQTMGHDKMYWYQQDPGMELHLIHYSYGVNSTEKGDLSSESTVSRIRTEHFPLTLESARPSHTSQYLCASSLRGLTDTQYFGPGTRLTVL.

The V call is TRBV12-3 or TRBV12-4, the J call TRBJ2-1; 10 positions agree with TRBD2. This CDR3 spans 14 amino acids. The V gene end was trimmed by 10 bases and the J gene end by 6 bases; junction bases not matched to a gene: 9. The CDR3 region has the DNA TGTGCCATCGCAGCGGGGGGGCCCTCCAATGAGCAGTTCTTC. This encodes CAIAAGGPSNEQFF.

V is TRBV6-5 and J is TRBJ2-7, with D tentatively TRBD1 (6 bases). Germline CDR1 reads MNHEY; CDR2 reads SVGAGI. V shed 2 bases and J shed 6 bases, with 14 bases lying between them. The CDR3 totals 14 residues. In nucleotides, the CDR3 is TGTGCCAGCAGTTACGGCGTCAGGGGCAGCGAGCAGTACTTC. It yields the protein CASSYGVRGSEQYF.

This clonotype showed up many times. The chain is built from TRBV20-1 and TRBJ2-2; TRBD1 is a possible D gene (6 bases). Trimming removed 1 base at V and 4 bases at J, with 10 bases between. Looked up from germline, CDR1 is DFQATT and CDR2 is SNEGSKA (reference sequence). This CDR3 is built from 14 residues. CDR3 region: CSARVRGGTGELFF. CDR3 bases: TGCAGTGCTAGAGTGAGAGGGGGCACCGGGGAGCTGTTTTTT.

The rearrangement joins TRBV7-9 to TRBJ2-7; unclear D gene. Germline V gives CDR1 SEHNR, CDR2 FQNEAQ (reference sequence). The length of the CDR3 is 17 residues. Trimming removed 1 base at V and 4 bases at J, with 20 bases between. CDR3 region: CASSLDEIWQKRYEQYF. In DNA form, the CDR3 reads TGTGCCAGCAGCTTAGATGAGATTTGGCAGAAAAGATACGAGCAGTACTTC.

The chain is built from TRBV4-1 and TRBJ1-2; D may be TRBD1 (6 bases). Germline CDR1 and CDR2: MGHRA and YSYEKL. Trimming left V 0 bases short and J 5 bases short, with 10 bases between. There are 14 residues in the CDR3. Here the CDR3 reads CASSQERRGYGYTF. CDR3 sequence (DNA): TGCGCCAGCAGCCAAGAGAGGAGGGGGTATGGCTACACCTTC.

This clonotype was seen more than once but under ten times. The rearrangement links TRBV12-3 or TRBV12-4 to TRBJ1-1, with 8 bases that match TRBD1. V lost 6 bases and J lost 6; bases outside the gene matches: 3. The CDR3 loop spans 12 amino acids. This CDR3 reads CASSQGQAEAFF. CDR3 nucleotide sequence: TGTGCCAGCAGCCAGGGACAGGCTGAAGCTTTCTTT.

In this sample, this clonotype turned up a few times. The J gene is TRBJ2-1, the V gene TRBV20-1; perhaps D is TRBD1 or TRBD2 (5 bases each). V lost 4 bases to trimming and J lost 4 bases, with 11 bases between them. Germline V gene data show CDR1 as DFQATT and CDR2 as SNEGSKA (reference sequence). This CDR3 region has 13 residues. The CDR3 reads CSAIRGPYNEQFF. The CDR3 DNA sequence: TGCAGTGCTATTCGGGGACCTTACAATGAGCAGTTCTTC.